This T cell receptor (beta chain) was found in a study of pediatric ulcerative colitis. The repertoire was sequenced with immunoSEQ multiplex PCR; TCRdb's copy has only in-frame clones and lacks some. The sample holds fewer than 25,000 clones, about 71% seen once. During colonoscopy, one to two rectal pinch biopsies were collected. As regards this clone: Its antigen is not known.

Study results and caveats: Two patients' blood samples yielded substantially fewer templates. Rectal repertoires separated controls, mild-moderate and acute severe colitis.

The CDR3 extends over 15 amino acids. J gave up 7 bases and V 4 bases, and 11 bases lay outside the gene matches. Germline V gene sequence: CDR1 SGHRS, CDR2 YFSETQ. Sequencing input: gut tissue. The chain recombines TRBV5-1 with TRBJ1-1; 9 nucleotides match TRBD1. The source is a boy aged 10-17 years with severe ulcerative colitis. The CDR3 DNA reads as TGCGCCAGCAGCCCCTGGACAGGGGCGCCGGGTGAAGCTTTCTTT. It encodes CASSPWTGAPGEAFF.